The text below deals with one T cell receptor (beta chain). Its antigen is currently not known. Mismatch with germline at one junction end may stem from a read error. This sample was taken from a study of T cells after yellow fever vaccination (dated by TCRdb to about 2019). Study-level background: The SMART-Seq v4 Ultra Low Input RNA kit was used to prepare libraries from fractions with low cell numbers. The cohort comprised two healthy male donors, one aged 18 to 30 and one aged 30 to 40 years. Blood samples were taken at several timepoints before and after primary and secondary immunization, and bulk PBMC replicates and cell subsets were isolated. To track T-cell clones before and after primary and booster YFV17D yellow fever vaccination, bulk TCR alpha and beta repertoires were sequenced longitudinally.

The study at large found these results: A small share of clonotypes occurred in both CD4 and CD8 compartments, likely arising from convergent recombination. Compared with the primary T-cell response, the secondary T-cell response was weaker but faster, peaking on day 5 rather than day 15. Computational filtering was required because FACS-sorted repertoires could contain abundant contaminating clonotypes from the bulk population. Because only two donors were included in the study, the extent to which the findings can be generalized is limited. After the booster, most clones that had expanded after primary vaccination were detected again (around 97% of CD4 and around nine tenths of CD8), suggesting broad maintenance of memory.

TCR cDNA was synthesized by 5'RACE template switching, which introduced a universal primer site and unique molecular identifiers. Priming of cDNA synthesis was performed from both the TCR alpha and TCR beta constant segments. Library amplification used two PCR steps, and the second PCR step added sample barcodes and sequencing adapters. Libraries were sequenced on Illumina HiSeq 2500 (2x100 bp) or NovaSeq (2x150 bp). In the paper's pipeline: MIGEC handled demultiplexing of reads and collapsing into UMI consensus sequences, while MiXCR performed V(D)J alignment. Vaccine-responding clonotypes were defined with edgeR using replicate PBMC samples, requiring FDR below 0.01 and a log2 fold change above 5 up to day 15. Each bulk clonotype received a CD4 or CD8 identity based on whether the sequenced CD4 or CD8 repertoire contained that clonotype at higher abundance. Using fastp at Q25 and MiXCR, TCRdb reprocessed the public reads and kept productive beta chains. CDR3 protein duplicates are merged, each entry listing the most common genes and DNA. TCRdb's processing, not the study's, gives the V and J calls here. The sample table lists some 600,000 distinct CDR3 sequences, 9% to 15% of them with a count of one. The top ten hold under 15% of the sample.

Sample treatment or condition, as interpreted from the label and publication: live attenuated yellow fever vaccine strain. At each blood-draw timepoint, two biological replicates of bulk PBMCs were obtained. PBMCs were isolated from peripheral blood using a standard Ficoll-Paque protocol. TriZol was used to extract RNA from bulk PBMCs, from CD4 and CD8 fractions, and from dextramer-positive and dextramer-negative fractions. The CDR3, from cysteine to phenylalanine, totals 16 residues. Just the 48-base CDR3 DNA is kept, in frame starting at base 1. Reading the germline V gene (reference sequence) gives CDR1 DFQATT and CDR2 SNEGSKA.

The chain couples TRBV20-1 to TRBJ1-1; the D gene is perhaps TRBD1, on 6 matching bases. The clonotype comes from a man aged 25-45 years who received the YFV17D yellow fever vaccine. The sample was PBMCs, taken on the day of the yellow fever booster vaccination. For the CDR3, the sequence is CCARDPPGQMNTEAFF. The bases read TGCTGTGCTAGAGATCCCCCGGGACAAATGAACACTGAAGCTTTCTTT.